This entry features one TCR beta chain sequence. The antigen remains undetermined. The record originates from a study of cytomegalovirus exposure and HLA in healthy donors. Study-wide points: Most TCRs appeared rarely, but some public TCRs recurred in many donors. The study designated about 160 TCR beta chains cytomegalovirus-associated. The finding came from a later analysis; first-cohort TCR clusters tended to co-occur in the 130 or so validation repertoires.

CDR3 size: 15 residues. Germline-derived CDR1 and CDR2 are MGHDK and SYGVNS. The V end was cut by 6 bases, the J end by 5 bases, with 19 bases between. Assay used: immunoSEQ multiplex PCR; TCRdb lists only in-frame clones, some missing. This table has fewer than 120,000 clones, approximately 90% appearing once. The receptor's source is a woman between 18 and 30 years old in good health and CMV-seronegative. Material for sequencing was PBMCs. The chain has TRBV25-1 and TRBJ2-5, with D possibly being TRBD2 (7 bases). CDR3 coding DNA: TGTGCCAGCAGGTTCCCGGGGGGCGTTGGGGAGACCCAGTACTTC. This encodes CASRFPGGVGETQYF.